This entry lists 27 T cell receptor beta chains sequenced from one sample in a study of blood T cell repertoires in COVID-19. Produced via immunoSEQ multiplex PCR; TCRdb's table is partial and in-frame only. The sample holds fewer than 450,000 clones, roughly 88% seen once. The material sequenced was peripheral blood. The receptors come from a woman aged 45-59 years with COVID-19, enrolled during active disease.

The chain employs TRBV7-9 and TRBJ2-7; 10 positions match TRBD2. Per germline, CDR1 SEHNR and CDR2 FQNEAQ (reference sequence). Trimming took 6 bases from V and 3 from J; bases not matched to a gene: 5. This CDR3 spans 14 amino acids. CDR3 nucleotides: TGTGCCAGCAGTCGAGCGGGGGGGCACTACGAGCAGTACTTC. Translation gives CASSRAGGHYEQYF.

The chain joins TRBV7-9 to TRBJ2-7; 7 nucleotides match TRBD1. CDR3 length: 15 residues. The trim removed 5 bases at V and 6 bases at J, leaving 13 bases unmatched. The V gene's germline CDR1 is SEHNR and CDR2 FQNEAQ (reference sequence). Written as DNA, the CDR3 is TGTGCCAGCAGCGGAACACCCCACAGGGGTACCGAGCAGTACTTC. Translated: CASSGTPHRGTEQYF. Together with reference TRBV7-9 and TRBJ2-7, the CDR3 gives the full variable domain: DTGVSQNPRHKITKRGQNVTFRCDPISEHNRLYWYRQTLGQGPEFLTYFQNEAQLEKSRLLSDRFSAERPKGSFSTLEIQRTEQGDSAMYLCASSGTPHRGTEQYFGPGTRLTVT.

The rearrangement joins TRBV6-1 to TRBJ1-5; no reliable D call. V shed 3 bases and J shed 0 bases, with 9 bases lying between them. The CDR3 length is 15 residues. Germline V gene sequence: CDR1 MNHNS, CDR2 SASEGT. The CDR3 region has the DNA TGTGCCAGCAGTGAGGGAGGCTATAGCAATCAGCCCCAGCATTTT. Translation: CASSEGGYSNQPQHF.

The chain uses TRBV28 and TRBJ1-1; TRBD1 matches at 7 bases. The CDR3 is 15 amino acids. Germline loops: CDR1 MDHEN, CDR2 SYDVKM. V dropped 6 bases and J dropped 1; count of bases not matched to a gene: 8. The CDR3 sequence is CASRLGGASNTEAFF. The CDR3 coding sequence is TGTGCCAGCAGATTAGGGGGCGCATCGAACACTGAAGCTTTCTTT.

The sample holds one count of this clone. V and J are TRBV7-9 and TRBJ2-7; perhaps TRBD1 as D (5 bases). Germline V gives CDR1 SEHNR, CDR2 FQNEAQ (reference sequence). The CDR3 is 14 residues long. The V and J ends lost 4 bases and 5 bases respectively, with 15 bases between them. The CDR3 DNA is TGTGCCAGCAGCTCCACGACAGTAGCTAACGAGCAGTACTTC. Protein product: CASSSTTVANEQYF.

CDR3 sequence: CASSSRTQGQATEAFF. The DNA for the CDR3 is TGTGCCAGCAGCTCCCGAACACAGGGACAGGCCACTGAAGCTTTCTTT. The V gene is TRBV27, the J gene TRBJ1-1, with 8 bases that match TRBD1. V was clipped by 6 bases and J by 4 bases; unmatched bases: 13. Looked up from germline, CDR1 is MNHEY and CDR2 is SMNVEV (reference sequence). The CDR3 runs 16 residues.

J is TRBJ1-1 and V is TRBV18; D is undetermined. Trimming took 4 bases from V and 1 from J, leaving 7 bases between them. The CDR3 spans 13 residues. Looked up from germline, CDR1 is KGHSH and CDR2 is LQKENI. Here the CDR3 DNA reads TGTGCCAGCTCACAGTCACAGAACACTGAAGCTTTCTTT. Translation: CASSQSQNTEAFF.

This clone turned up a few times. The V gene is TRBV7-9, the J gene TRBJ1-2; D possibly corresponds to TRBD1 (5 bases). Germline V CDR1 and CDR2: SEHNR, FQNEAQ (reference sequence). The CDR3 loop spans 13 amino acids. V was trimmed by 4 bases and J by 8 bases, leaving 14 bases between them. CDR3 in amino acids: CASSYDSAWGYTF. In DNA form, the CDR3 reads TGTGCCAGCAGCTATGACAGTGCTTGGGGCTACACCTTC. Looking up the rest from reference TRBV7-9 and TRBJ1-2 gives the full variable domain: DTGVSQNPRHKITKRGQNVTFRCDPISEHNRLYWYRQTLGQGPEFLTYFQNEAQLEKSRLLSDRFSAERPKGSFSTLEIQRTEQGDSAMYLCASSYDSAWGYTFGSGTRLTVV.

This chain uses TRBV7-6 with TRBJ1-1; D ambiguous. Per the germline V gene, CDR1 is SGHVS and CDR2 is FNYEAQ. The V and J ends lost 6 bases and 6 bases respectively, with 8 bases between them. The CDR3 is 11 amino acids. CDR3 amino acids: CASSSFAEAFF. Written as DNA, the CDR3 is TGTGCCAGCAGTTCATTTGCTGAAGCTTTCTTT.

This rearrangement joins TRBV24-1 to TRBJ1-1; D unclear. Per germline, CDR1 KGHDR and CDR2 SFDVKD. V dropped 6 bases and J dropped 2 bases, with 9 bases sitting between them. The CDR3 spans 13 residues. The CDR3 is CATSRGSNTEAFF. The CDR3 DNA reads TGTGCCACCAGTAGAGGGTCTAACACTGAAGCTTTCTTT.

For the CDR3, the DNA is TGCAGCGTTGCACAGAAAAATCAGCCCCAGCATTTT. As protein: CSVAQKNQPQHF. The chain has TRBV29-1 and TRBJ1-5; D remains unclear. V dropped 4 bases and J dropped 4 bases, with 8 bases sitting between them. This CDR3 has 12 residues. Germline V lookup: CDR1 SQVTM, CDR2 ANQGSEA.

This chain links TRBV30 with TRBJ1-1, with a weak D call TRBD1 (5 bases). There are 13 residues in the CDR3. V was trimmed by 5 bases and J by 5 bases, leaving 15 bases between them. From germline, CDR1 is GTSNPN and CDR2 SVGIG (reference sequence). CDR3 nucleotides: TGTGCCTGGTGGCGGGGGGATGTGACTGAAGCTTTCTTT. Its protein product is CAWWRGDVTEAFF. Variable domain in full (rest from reference TRBV30 and TRBJ1-1): SQTIHQWPATLVQPVGSPLSLECTVEGTSNPNLYWYRQAAGRGLQLLFYSVGIGQISSEVPQNLSASRPQDRQFILSSKKLLLSDSGFYLCAWWRGDVTEAFFGQGTRLTVV.

This chain uses TRBV9 with TRBJ1-1; D may be TRBD1 (6 bases). This CDR3 is built from 17 residues. V lost 3 bases and J 3 bases, leaving 21 bases between the germline ends. CDR1 and CDR2 (germline): SGDLS, YYNGEE. DNA for the CDR3: TGTGCCAGCAGCGCCCTACACGGTGGGAGGGGGGACACTGAAGCTTTCTTT. Its protein product is CASSALHGGRGDTEAFF.

The J gene is TRBJ1-2, the V gene TRBV7-2, with D perhaps matching TRBD1 (5 bases). The CDR3 covers 15 residues. Germline V gene lookup returns CDR1 SGHTA and CDR2 FQGNSA. V was clipped by 1 base and J by 6 bases, with 15 bases between them. The CDR3 DNA reads TGTGCCAGCAGCTTAGGGGGCCCTAGGGGTCATGGCTACACCTTC. This sequence encodes CASSLGGPRGHGYTF.

V gene TRBV3-1 (or the pseudogene TRBV3-2) combines with J gene TRBJ2-1, with TRBD2 matching over 8 bases. The CDR3 has 15 residues. The germline V gene has CDR1 LGHDT and CDR2 YNNKEL (reference sequence). The trim removed 3 bases at V and 7 bases at J, leaving 8 bases unmatched. CDR3 coding DNA: TGTGCCAGCAGCCAGTGGGGACTAGGTAGGAATGAGCAGTTCTTC. Translated: CASSQWGLGRNEQFF.

The gene calls are TRBV19 and TRBJ1-2; D remains unclear. V was clipped by 7 bases and J by 0 bases, with 15 bases between them. This CDR3 region has 15 residues. Germline CDR1 LNHDA, CDR2 SQIVND (reference sequence). CDR3 sequence: CASKEKFVTNYGYTF. CDR3 sequence (DNA): TGTGCCAGTAAGGAGAAATTTGTGACTAACTATGGCTACACCTTC. Combining the CDR3 with reference TRBV19 and TRBJ1-2 gives the whole variable domain DGGITQSPKYLFRKEGQNVTLSCEQNLNHDAMYWYRQDPGQGLRLIYYSQIVNDFQKGDIAEGYSVSREKKESFPLTVTSAQKNPTAFYLCASKEKFVTNYGYTFGSGTRLTVV.

The rearrangement links TRBV19 to TRBJ2-7; 11 nucleotides align to TRBD1. The CDR3 has 15 amino acids. V gave up 5 bases and J gave up 4 bases; unmatched junction bases: 7. Per germline, CDR1 LNHDA and CDR2 SQIVND (reference sequence). This chain's CDR3 is CASSYGQGAPYEQYF. The CDR3 DNA is TGTGCCAGTAGTTACGGACAGGGGGCGCCTTACGAGCAGTACTTC.

The chain carries TRBV7-9 and TRBJ1-6; D perhaps matches TRBD1 (6 bases). The CDR3 totals 16 residues. The germline V gene has CDR1 SEHNR and CDR2 FQNEAQ (reference sequence). The ends were cut back, 4 bases at V and 8 bases at J, with 18 bases in the middle. Here the CDR3 reads CASSSTTGSRDSPLHF. The CDR3 DNA sequence: TGTGCCAGCAGCTCAACGACAGGCTCTAGGGATTCACCCCTCCACTTT. Combining the CDR3 with reference TRBV7-9 and TRBJ1-6 gives the whole variable domain DTGVSQNPRHKITKRGQNVTFRCDPISEHNRLYWYRQTLGQGPEFLTYFQNEAQLEKSRLLSDRFSAERPKGSFSTLEIQRTEQGDSAMYLCASSSTTGSRDSPLHFGNGTRLTVT.

The CDR3 coding sequence is TGTGCCAGCAGCCCCCGGGACAGTGGAACCCAGTACTTC. This translates into CASSPRDSGTQYF. The chain combines TRBV5-5 with TRBJ2-5; 7 nucleotides agree with TRBD1. The CDR3 loop spans 13 amino acids. J gave up 8 bases and V 4 bases, and 8 bases lay outside the gene matches. The V gene's germline CDR1 is SGHKS and CDR2 YYEKEE (reference sequence).

This chain uses TRBV4-1 with TRBJ2-1, with TRBD2 matching over 7 bases. This CDR3 is built from 15 residues. The germline V gene encodes CDR1 MGHRA and CDR2 YSYEKL. The trim removed 1 base at V and 6 bases at J, leaving 6 bases unmatched. The CDR3 nucleotides are TGCGCCAGCAGCCAAGGGGGAGGGGAGGGCAATGAGCAGTTCTTC. Translation: CASSQGGGEGNEQFF.

The chain couples TRBV6-6 to TRBJ1-5, with TRBD1 identical over 8 bases. Germline CDR1 is MNHNY and CDR2 is SVGAGI (reference sequence). This CDR3 has 16 residues. Germline trimming cut 3 bases from V and 4 bases from J; bases unmatched to any gene: 8. The CDR3 DNA reads TGTGCCAGCAGTTATCCCGGACAGGGCGAGAATCAGCCCCAGCATTTT. This codes for CASSYPGQGENQPQHF.

This clone was counted a few times. V gene TRBV5-4 combines with J gene TRBJ1-2; possible D gene TRBD1, 5 bases. Trimming took off 0 bases at V and 5 bases at J, with 8 bases between the two ends. The CDR3 consists of 13 residues. Per germline, CDR1 SGHNT and CDR2 YYREEE (reference sequence). The CDR3 DNA reads as TGTGCCAGCAGCTTGGGAGGACAATATGGCTACACCTTC. It translates to CASSLGGQYGYTF.

The gene calls are TRBV19 and TRBJ1-5, with D maybe TRBD1 (6 bases). CDR3 length equals 17 residues. In germline, CDR1 is LNHDA, CDR2 SQIVND (reference sequence). Trimming left V 1 base short and J 0 bases short, with 13 bases between. CDR3 bases: TGTGCCAGTAGTATAGTGACAGGCTCCCTTAGCAATCAGCCCCAGCATTTT. Its translation: CASSIVTGSLSNQPQHF.

The V call is TRBV10-1, the J call TRBJ2-3; 7 bases fit TRBD1. V gave up 7 bases and J gave up 1 base; unmatched junction bases: 8. Germline V lookup: CDR1 WNHNN, CDR2 SYGVQD (reference sequence). The length of the CDR3 is 15 residues. This CDR3 reads CASNTGAAGTDTQYF. The CDR3 bases are TGCGCCAGCAATACAGGGGCGGCTGGCACAGATACGCAGTATTTT.

This chain joins TRBV6-5 and TRBJ1-4; the D gene is possibly TRBD1 (5 bases). Germline CDR1 MNHEY, CDR2 SVGAGI. The germline V and J ends were trimmed by 6 bases and 8 bases, with 13 bases remaining between them. This CDR3 has 13 amino acids. In DNA form, the CDR3 reads TGTGCCAGCAGCCCCGGACATGGGGAAAAACTGTTTTTT. Translating it yields CASSPGHGEKLFF.

This clone was recorded a few times. The chain couples TRBV7-8 to TRBJ1-2; D gene unclear. The CDR3 has 13 residues. CDR1 and CDR2 (germline): SGHVS, FQNEAQ. The V and J ends lost 2 bases and 7 bases respectively, with 11 bases between them. CDR3 in amino acids: CASSLLGIGGYTF. The CDR3 nucleotides read TGTGCCAGCAGCTTACTCGGGATCGGTGGCTACACCTTC.

This chain joins TRBV5-1 and TRBJ1-2; no clear D gene. CDR1 and CDR2 (germline): SGHRS, YFSETQ. This CDR3 is 15 amino acids long. V was trimmed by 0 bases and J by 2 bases, leaving 11 bases between them. The CDR3: CASSLAASVNYGYTF. The CDR3 region has the DNA TGCGCCAGCAGCTTGGCTGCCAGCGTAAACTATGGCTACACCTTC. Complete variable domain (other parts from reference TRBV5-1 and TRBJ1-2): KAGVTQTPRYLIKTRGQQVTLSCSPISGHRSVSWYQQTPGQGLQFLFEYFSETQRNKGNFPGRFSGRQFSNSRSEMNVSTLELGDSALYLCASSLAASVNYGYTFGSGTRLTVV.